The clone carrying this T cell receptor (beta chain) was counted a few times. The antigen remains undetermined. TCRdb re-derived calls from the reads in MiXCR, one entry per CDR3 protein. The table includes roughly 65,000 distinct CDR3 sequences, almost 50% detected once. This sample was included in a study of type 1 regulatory T cells. Study at large: This in vitro CD4 product, T-allo10, is enriched for Tr1 cells and alloantigen-specific.

Germline assignment: CDR1 DFQATT and CDR2 SNEGSKA (reference sequence). CDR3 length equals 15 residues. V was pared by 1 base and J by 1 base, with 8 bases between. Study conclusions and caveats: Tr1 cells had a more restricted TCR repertoire than non-Tr1 cells.

The chain links TRBV20-1 to TRBJ2-6; D not certain. Input material: cultured non-Tr1 T cells, either the whole culture or a sorted T cell fraction (not recorded which). The TCR comes from a human donor in good health. CDR3 bases: TGCAGTGCTAGAGTGCCCTCATCTGGGGCCAACGTCCTGACTTTC. Amino acids: CSARVPSSGANVLTF.